Listed here are 23 T cell receptor beta chains from one sample, sequenced in a study of Graves' ophthalmopathy and Graves' hyperthyroidism. The study amplified TCR beta CDR3 regions using RNA transcripts. The library came from an HTBI-primed first-round RT-PCR and a second-round multiplex PCR. TCRdb itself ran the multiplex PCR reads through MiXCR, one entry per CDR3 protein. The sample has about 620,000 distinct CDR3 sequences; 22% are singletons. Sequencing was done on a sample of peripheral blood. These receptors all come from a woman younger than 30 with stable Graves' hyperthyroidism. Some clones in this sample may be carry-over from other donors' samples.

The chain recombines TRBV24-1 with TRBJ1-2, with D unresolved. V dropped 2 bases and J dropped 7 bases, with 16 bases sitting between them. Per germline, CDR1 KGHDR and CDR2 SFDVKD. The CDR3 spans 15 residues. CDR3 sequence reads: CATSDSDGVWGGYTF. CDR3 coding DNA: TGTGCCACCAGTGATTCGGACGGGGTTTGGGGTGGCTACACCTTC.

The chain recombines TRBV20-1 with TRBJ2-1; D is perhaps TRBD1 or TRBD2 (5 bases each). The germline gives CDR1 DFQATT, CDR2 SNEGSKA (reference sequence). The CDR3 consists of 13 residues. Trimming removed 7 bases from V and 4 bases from J, with 14 bases in between. Written as DNA, the CDR3 is TGCAGTGTCCGGGACGGGAATTACAATGAGCAGTTCTTC. It specifies CSVRDGNYNEQFF.

The chain links TRBV10-3 to TRBJ2-2; TRBD1 aligns across 8 bases. J gave up 6 bases and V 11 bases, and 17 bases lay outside the gene matches. CDR3 length: 16 amino acids. Germline V gives CDR1 ENHRY, CDR2 SYGVKD. This CDR3 reads CAAKTAGQGAAGELFF. The CDR3 coding sequence is TGTGCCGCCAAGACCGCCGGACAGGGCGCGGCCGGGGAGCTGTTTTTT.

This clonotype was observed at least ten times. V and J are TRBV6-5 and TRBJ1-2; D is unclear. This CDR3 contains 14 residues. Germline V gene data show CDR1 as MNHEY and CDR2 as SVGAGI. Trimming cost V 2 bases and J 2 bases, with 9 bases left between them. The CDR3 DNA sequence: TGTGCCAGCAGTTACACCGCAGGCAACTATGGCTACACCTTC. Translation: CASSYTAGNYGYTF.

The chain joins TRBV27 to TRBJ1-3; TRBD1 aligns across 10 bases. This CDR3 is built from 15 residues. Germline values: CDR1 MNHEY, CDR2 SMNVEV (reference sequence). After removal of 6 bases from V and 2 bases from J, the junction contained 4 bases not matched to a gene. CDR3 nucleotides: TGTGCCAGCAGCGACAGGGGGCCGACTGGAAACACCATATATTTT. Translation gives CASSDRGPTGNTIYF.

This clonotype has a count of ten or more. V is TRBV27 and J is TRBJ1-5; D is uncertain. In germline, CDR1 is MNHEY, CDR2 SMNVEV (reference sequence). The length of the CDR3 is 12 residues. V was pared by 5 bases and J by 10 bases, with 12 bases between. CDR3 bases: TGTGCCAGCAGTCCCAACACCCATCCCCAGCATTTT. Residues: CASSPNTHPQHF.

The V and J genes are TRBV28 and TRBJ2-5; TRBD1 might be the D (6 bases). The length of the CDR3 is 15 residues. The V gene lost 2 bases and the J gene lost 5 bases, with 15 bases spanning the gap. From germline, CDR1 is MDHEN and CDR2 SYDVKM. CDR3 amino acids: CASSLPTGLGETQYF. CDR3 nucleotide sequence: TGTGCCAGCAGTTTACCCACAGGGCTTGGGGAGACCCAGTACTTC.

This clonotype was recorded at least ten times. V and J are TRBV30 and TRBJ1-1; D gene unclear. CDR1 is GTSNPN, CDR2 SVGIG, per germline (reference sequence). The CDR3 extends over 13 amino acids. Trimming took off 0 bases at V and 1 base at J, with 6 bases between the two ends. This CDR3 reads CAWSVEGNTEAFF. In nucleotides, the CDR3 is TGTGCCTGGAGTGTGGAAGGGAACACTGAAGCTTTCTTT. Complete variable domain (other parts from reference TRBV30 and TRBJ1-1): SQTIHQWPATLVQPVGSPLSLECTVEGTSNPNLYWYRQAAGRGLQLLFYSVGIGQISSEVPQNLSASRPQDRQFILSSKKLLLSDSGFYLCAWSVEGNTEAFFGQGTRLTVV.

This chain joins TRBV20-1 and TRBJ1-6; a possible D gene is TRBD1 (6 bases). Trimming took off 6 bases at V and 7 bases at J, with 13 bases between the two ends. CDR1 DFQATT and CDR2 SNEGSKA come from the germline V gene (reference sequence). The CDR3 length is 13 residues. CDR3 loop: CSATGDRNSPLHF. The CDR3 DNA is TGCAGTGCGACTGGCGACAGGAATTCACCCCTCCACTTT.

The rearrangement joins TRBV28 to TRBJ2-7; perhaps TRBD2 as D (5 bases). The germline V and J ends were trimmed by 7 bases and 0 bases, with 19 bases remaining between them. From germline, CDR1 is MDHEN and CDR2 SYDVKM. The CDR3 loop spans 16 amino acids. Written as DNA, the CDR3 is TGTGCCAGCAAACTCGATACCGGAGGAGGCTCCTACGAGCAGTACTTC. It is translated as CASKLDTGGGSYEQYF.

This clonotype was counted at least ten times. The chain is built from TRBV6-1 and TRBJ1-2; 10 bases are shared with TRBD1. This CDR3 has 14 residues. The trim removed 0 bases at V and 7 bases at J, leaving 2 bases unmatched. Germline assignment: CDR1 MNHNS and CDR2 SASEGT. DNA of the CDR3: TGTGCCAGCAGTGAAGCGACAGGGGGCTTTGGCTACACCTTC. It yields the protein CASSEATGGFGYTF.

With respect to this clonotype: The conserved phenylalanine or tryptophan is not found at the CDR3 terminus, so this likely reflects a read error. The genes are TRBV12-3 or TRBV12-4 and TRBJ2-7; 8 bases fit TRBD1. With 6 bases clipped from V and 2 bases from J, the junction kept 0 bases outside the gene matches. CDR3 length equals 12 residues. CDR3 amino acids: CASRQGAYEQYS. The CDR3 nucleotides read TGTGCCAGCAGACAGGGGGCCTACGAGCAGTACTCC.

The chain carries TRBV24-1 and TRBJ1-5; TRBD1 might be the D (6 bases). V was pared by 7 bases and J by 4 bases, with 10 bases between. Germline CDR1 is KGHDR and CDR2 is SFDVKD. There are 13 residues in the CDR3. The CDR3: CATSPRGNQPQHF. The CDR3 nucleotides read TGTGCCACCAGCCCCAGGGGAAATCAGCCCCAGCATTTT.

This sequence joins TRBV28 and TRBJ1-1; tentatively, D is TRBD1 (6 bases). CDR1 is MDHEN and CDR2 is SYDVKM in the germline V gene. Trimming removed 3 bases from V and 3 bases from J, with 20 bases in between. The CDR3 is made up of 17 amino acids. DNA for the CDR3: TGTGCCAGCAGTTTGGTCTCATTAGGGGGTATTGACACTGAAGCTTTCTTT. Its protein product is CASSLVSLGGIDTEAFF.

This clonotype was seen many times. The V gene is TRBV2, the J gene TRBJ2-2, with D tentatively TRBD1 (6 bases). CDR3 size: 13 residues. The V end lost 7 bases, the J end lost 6 bases, and 12 bases lay between the germline ends. Germline V gene data show CDR1 as SNHLY and CDR2 as FYNNEI. CDR3 nucleotide sequence: TGTGCCAGCACCAGTACAGGGTCCGGGGAGCTGTTTTTT. It encodes CASTSTGSGELFF.

This rearrangement joins TRBV28 to TRBJ1-5; 9 nucleotides line up with TRBD1. This CDR3 has 13 residues. V lost 6 bases to trimming and J lost 8 bases; unmatched junction nucleotides: 5. Per germline, CDR1 MDHEN and CDR2 SYDVKM. DNA for the CDR3: TGTGCCAGCAGGCAACAGGGGGCAAAGCCCCAGCATTTT. As protein: CASRQQGAKPQHF. Full variable domain (outside the CDR3, taken from reference TRBV28 and TRBJ1-5): DVKVTQSSRYLVKRTGEKVFLECVQDMDHENMFWYRQDPGLGLRLIYFSYDVKMKEKGDIPEGYSVSREKKERFSLILESASTNQTSMYLCASRQQGAKPQHFGDGTRLSIL.

This clonotype appeared many times. This chain joins TRBV30 and TRBJ1-1, with D perhaps TRBD1 (5 bases). Germline V CDR1 and CDR2: GTSNPN, SVGIG (reference sequence). Trimming took 6 bases from V and 3 from J, leaving 14 bases between them. The CDR3 is made up of 13 amino acids. The CDR3 bases are TGTGCCTGCGGGACCCAACGAGACACTGAAGCTTTCTTT. This codes for CACGTQRDTEAFF.

This clonotype came up many times. The chain couples TRBV12-3 or TRBV12-4 to TRBJ2-5; D may be TRBD1 (5 bases). The CDR3 runs 14 residues. V dropped 1 base and J dropped 3 bases, with 9 bases sitting between them. CDR3 loop: CASSLVGREETQYF. CDR3 in DNA: TGTGCCAGCAGTTTAGTGGGCAGGGAAGAGACCCAGTACTTC.

V and J are TRBV11-3 and TRBJ2-7, with D tentatively TRBD1 or TRBD2 (5 bases each). CDR3 size: 13 residues. Germline CDR1 SGHNT, CDR2 YENEEA. The V end lost 0 bases, the J end lost 5 bases, and 8 bases lay between the germline ends. CDR3 sequence (DNA): TGTGCCAGCAGCTTAGATCGGGACCACGAGCAGTACTTC. As protein: CASSLDRDHEQYF.

Only a few counts were recorded for this clonotype. This chain joins TRBV30 and TRBJ1-5; 8 nucleotides line up with TRBD1. The J segment lost 0 bases and the V segment lost 4 bases, leaving 14 bases of the junction unmatched. CDR3 length equals 18 residues. Germline-derived CDR1 and CDR2 are GTSNPN and SVGIG (reference sequence). In DNA form, the CDR3 reads TGTGCCTGGAACAATATGTCTCAGGGGGCGGATAGCAATCAGCCCCAGCATTTT. Translating gives CAWNNMSQGADSNQPQHF.

Many counts were recorded for this clonotype. J is TRBJ1-5 and V is TRBV19; tentatively, D is TRBD1 (6 bases). Between the trimmed V and J ends, which lost 5 bases and 2 bases, there was a span of 13 bases. The CDR3 totals 15 residues. The germline CDR1 and CDR2 sequences are LNHDA and SQIVND (reference sequence). CDR3 residues: CASSSTGKGNQPQHF. Here the CDR3 DNA reads TGTGCCAGTAGTTCCACAGGGAAGGGCAATCAGCCCCAGCATTTT.

The chain links TRBV27 to TRBJ1-6, with D tentatively TRBD1 (6 bases). In germline, CDR1 is MNHEY, CDR2 SMNVEV (reference sequence). The CDR3 extends over 16 amino acids. Trimming took off 5 bases at V and 8 bases at J, with 19 bases between the two ends. In nucleotides, the CDR3 is TGTGCCAGCAGTGATACAGGGAGGGGAGGGTATTCACCCCTCCACTTT. Translated, it gives CASSDTGRGGYSPLHF.

This clonotype was counted at least ten times. CDR3 in amino acids: CASSVAGAAAEQYF. In nucleotides, the CDR3 is TGTGCCAGCAGCGTAGCCGGAGCCGCGGCCGAGCAGTACTTC. The chain combines TRBV9 with TRBJ2-7; D unresolved. Germline values: CDR1 SGDLS, CDR2 YYNGEE. The V gene lost 0 bases and the J gene lost 6 bases, with 13 bases spanning the gap. The CDR3 is 14 residues long.